These T cell receptor beta chains were read from a single sample in a study of beta chain features in type 1 diabetes. This table comes from immunoSEQ multiplex PCR, and its TCRdb copy is limited to in-frame clones, with some not included. The table includes roughly 610,000 clones, around 15% detected once. Sample: naive CD4+ T cells from blood. These receptors all stem from a man aged 18 to 30 in good health. CDR3s include the opening cysteine and the closing phenylalanine or tryptophan. Each record gives: clone size, D gene, J gene, V gene, CDR3 DNA, CDR3 protein. D genes are given only for firm matches. Clone size is stated in some rows and not others, as once, few, many or a class when expanded.

size: -; D: -; J: TRBJ2-7; V: TRBV10-3; DNA: TGTGCCATCAGTGTTCGGAGGGAACCCGAGCAGTACTTC; CDR3: CAISVRREPEQYF
size: -; D: -; J: TRBJ1-4; V: TRBV9; DNA: TGTGCCAGCAGCGTAGCTACGGGTCGAGGGACGAATGAAAAACTGTTTTTT; CDR3: CASSVATGRGTNEKLFF
size: -; D: -; J: TRBJ2-1; V: TRBV11-2; DNA: TGTGCCAGCAGCTCAAAGATAGGAGGTTACAATGAGCAGTTCTTC; CDR3: CASSSKIGGYNEQFF
size: -; D: -; J: TRBJ2-7; V: TRBV13; DNA: TGTGCCAGCAGCCGGTACGGGACAACTTCCTACGAGCAGTACTTC; CDR3: CASSRYGTTSYEQYF
size: few; D: -; J: TRBJ1-6; V: TRBV10-3; DNA: TGTGCCATCAGTGGGACGGGAGATAATTCACCCCTCCACTTT; CDR3: CAISGTGDNSPLHF
size: few; D: -; J: TRBJ2-7; V: TRBV5-1; DNA: TGCGCCAGCAGCTTGAACGTAGTTTCCGAGCAGTACTTC; CDR3: CASSLNVVSEQYF
size: few; D: -; J: TRBJ1-1; V: TRBV7-2; DNA: TGTGCCAGCAGCTTCCGGAGGTGGACAGCCATGTCGAACACTGAAGCTTTCTTT; CDR3: CASSFRRWTAMSNTEAFF
size: few; D: -; J: TRBJ1-1; V: TRBV19; DNA: TGTGCCAGTAGTATTCCTCCTGGTGAAGCTTTCTTT; CDR3: CASSIPPGEAFF
size: -; D: -; J: TRBJ2-3; V: TRBV7-2; DNA: TGTGCCAGCAGCTTCGTTGGCACAGATACGCAGTATTTT; CDR3: CASSFVGTDTQYF
size: many; D: TRBD1; J: TRBJ2-1; V: TRBV14; DNA: TGTGCCAGCAGCCAAGCCTCAGGGGGCAATGAGCAGTTCTTC; CDR3: CASSQASGGNEQFF
size: -; D: -; J: TRBJ2-3; V: TRBV7-2; DNA: TGTGCCAGCAGCTTCGCGGGTGCAGATACGCAGTATTTT; CDR3: CASSFAGADTQYF
size: -; D: TRBD2; J: TRBJ2-1; V: TRBV7-3; DNA: TGTGCCAGCAGCTTAGGGACCGGGACTAGCGGGTCAAGGCAGTTCTTC; CDR3: CASSLGTGTSGSRQFF
size: few; D: -; J: TRBJ2-4; V: TRBV4-1; DNA: TGCGCCAGCAGCCAAGGGGTACAGGGCGCAAACATTCAGTACTTC; CDR3: CASSQGVQGANIQYF
size: -; D: TRBD1; J: TRBJ2-5; V: TRBV18; DNA: TGTGCCAGCTCACCACTTCTGACAGGGGTCGATCAAGAGACCCAGTACTTC; CDR3: CASSPLLTGVDQETQYF
size: few; D: -; J: TRBJ2-5; V: TRBV7-9; DNA: TGTGCCAGCAGCTCGCAAGGGGAGACCCAGTACTTC; CDR3: CASSSQGETQYF
size: -; D: TRBD1; J: TRBJ1-5; V: TRBV10-3; DNA: TGTGCCATCAGTGGAACAGGGGGACAGCCCCAGCATTTT; CDR3: CAISGTGGQPQHF
size: -; D: TRBD1; J: TRBJ2-5; V: TRBV7-2; DNA: TGTGCCAGCAGCTTAAGGCGACAGGGGACGGAGACCCAGTACTTC; CDR3: CASSLRRQGTETQYF
size: -; D: -; J: TRBJ1-1; V: TRBV7-2; DNA: TGTGCCAGCGGGGGTCTCATGAACACTGAAGCTTTCTTT; CDR3: CASGGLMNTEAFF
size: -; D: -; J: TRBJ2-7; V: TRBV6-5; DNA: TGTGCCAGCAGGAGAGGATTCGCCTACGAGCAGTACTTC; CDR3: CASRRGFAYEQYF
size: -; D: -; J: TRBJ1-1; V: TRBV11-2; DNA: TGTGCCAGCACCCCGGCCGGCTTTGAGACTGAAGCTTTCTTT; CDR3: CASTPAGFETEAFF
size: -; D: -; J: TRBJ2-4; V: TRBV7-2; DNA: TGTGCCAGCAGCTTAGAGAGGTCGCTTCAGTACTTC; CDR3: CASSLERSLQYF
size: -; D: TRBD2; J: TRBJ2-1; V: TRBV11-3; DNA: TGTGCCAGCAGCTTAGAGGGTACTAGCGGTTACAATGAGCAGTTCTTC; CDR3: CASSLEGTSGYNEQFF
size: -; D: -; J: TRBJ2-6; V: TRBV2; DNA: TGTGCCAGCGGGAGCCAAAGCTCTGGGGCCAACGTCCTGACTTTC; CDR3: CASGSQSSGANVLTF
size: -; D: -; J: TRBJ2-7; V: TRBV28; DNA: TGTGCCAGCACCCCAGGGGGGCAGTTTTACGAGCAGTACTTC; CDR3: CASTPGGQFYEQYF
size: -; D: -; J: TRBJ2-7; V: TRBV7-2; DNA: TGTGCCAGCAGCTTGATTCCCGGCAGTTCCTACGAGCAGTACTTC; CDR3: CASSLIPGSSYEQYF
size: few; D: TRBD2; J: TRBJ2-7; V: TRBV7-2; DNA: TGTGCCAGCAGCTTAGCGCCAGCATTAGCGGGCTACGAGCAGTACTTC; CDR3: CASSLAPALAGYEQYF
size: -; D: -; J: TRBJ1-2; V: TRBV6-1; DNA: TGTGCCAGCAGGGTGGGGGTTGACTATGGCTACACCTTC; CDR3: CASRVGVDYGYTF
size: -; D: -; J: TRBJ1-1; V: TRBV5-1; DNA: TGCGCCAGCAGCTTGGATGGGGGGAGGAACACTGAAGCTTTCTTT; CDR3: CASSLDGGRNTEAFF
size: few; D: TRBD1; J: TRBJ1-1; V: TRBV29-1; DNA: TGCAGCGTCGAACCGGGACAGGGTGAAACTGAAGCTTTCTTT; CDR3: CSVEPGQGETEAFF
size: few; D: TRBD1; J: TRBJ2-1; V: TRBV29-1; DNA: TGCAGCGTTGAAGATAGGCGACAGGGGAATGAGCAGTTCTTC; CDR3: CSVEDRRQGNEQFF
size: -; D: -; J: TRBJ1-3; V: TRBV18; DNA: TGTGCCAGCTCACCAGGGCAGAGCTCTGGAAACACCATATATTTT; CDR3: CASSPGQSSGNTIYF
size: few; D: -; J: TRBJ1-2; V: TRBV30; DNA: TGTGCCTGGGGGAGAACCTCTAACTATGGCTACACCTTC; CDR3: CAWGRTSNYGYTF
size: -; D: -; J: TRBJ1-2; V: TRBV11-2; DNA: TGTGCCAGCAGCTTAGATCGACAGTTAAGGACTGCGGATAACTATGGCTACACCTTC; CDR3: CASSLDRQLRTADNYGYTF
size: few; D: -; J: TRBJ2-1; V: TRBV19; DNA: TGTGCCAGTAGTATTGGGGGATTTTACAATGAGCAGTTCTTC; CDR3: CASSIGGFYNEQFF
size: few; D: -; J: TRBJ2-5; V: TRBV28; DNA: TGTGCCAGCACCTCCGCCACGGTGATGGAGACCCAGTACTTC; CDR3: CASTSATVMETQYF
size: -; D: -; J: TRBJ2-7; V: TRBV9; DNA: TGTGCCAGCAGCGTTGGAGGACGCGAGTACTACGAGCAGTACTTC; CDR3: CASSVGGREYYEQYF
size: few; D: -; J: TRBJ2-2; V: TRBV7-2; DNA: TGTGCCAGCAGCTCACGGACAGCCACCGGGGAGCTGTTTTTT; CDR3: CASSSRTATGELFF
size: few; D: TRBD2; J: TRBJ2-3; V: TRBV10-3; DNA: TGTGCCATCAGACTAGCGGGGGAGCCCACAGATACGCAGTATTTT; CDR3: CAIRLAGEPTDTQYF
size: few; D: -; J: TRBJ2-5; V: TRBV5-4; DNA: TGTGCCAGCAGCCGCCAAGAGACCCAGTACTTC; CDR3: CASSRQETQYF
size: -; D: -; J: TRBJ1-1; V: TRBV7-9; DNA: TGTGCCAGCAGCCAACCGGGACGTCGGAACACTGAAGCTTTCTTT; CDR3: CASSQPGRRNTEAFF
size: -; D: TRBD1; J: TRBJ1-5; V: TRBV20-1; DNA: TGCAGTGCTCAGGGGGGGCAGCCCCAGCATTTT; CDR3: CSAQGGQPQHF
size: -; D: -; J: TRBJ1-5; V: TRBV15; DNA: TGTGCCACCAGCAGGAAGGGTGGTCCGACGGATTATGGCGGCAATCAGCCCCAGCATTTT; CDR3: CATSRKGGPTDYGGNQPQHF
size: -; D: TRBD2; J: TRBJ2-7; V: TRBV11-1; DNA: TGTGCCAGCAGCACCACTAGCGGGAGGGCCTACGAGCAGTACTTC; CDR3: CASSTTSGRAYEQYF
size: few; D: -; J: TRBJ1-2; V: TRBV25-1; DNA: TGTGCCAGCAGTGACGGGACGCCACGGGGCTACACCTTC; CDR3: CASSDGTPRGYTF
size: -; D: -; J: TRBJ2-3; V: TRBV5-4; DNA: TGTGCCAGCAGCTTGGACAGGGACACAGATACGCAGTATTTT; CDR3: CASSLDRDTDTQYF
size: -; D: TRBD2; J: TRBJ2-7; V: TRBV4-1; DNA: TGCGCCAGCAGCCAAGAAGAGGGACTAGCGGGAGGGAACTCCTACGAGCAGTACTTC; CDR3: CASSQEEGLAGGNSYEQYF
size: -; D: TRBD1; J: TRBJ2-1; V: TRBV28; DNA: TGTGCCAGCAGTTTACGGACAGGGGGCCCCTACAATGAGCAGTTCTTC; CDR3: CASSLRTGGPYNEQFF
size: -; D: TRBD1; J: TRBJ1-1; V: TRBV5-4; DNA: TGTGCCAGCAGCTTGGGAGGTGGGACAGCGAACACTGAAGCTTTCTTT; CDR3: CASSLGGGTANTEAFF
size: few; D: TRBD2; J: TRBJ2-1; V: TRBV28; DNA: TGTGCCAGCAGTTCACCGGGACTAGCGGGAGGTATCAATGAGCAGTTCTTC; CDR3: CASSSPGLAGGINEQFF
size: few; D: -; J: TRBJ1-2; V: TRBV20-1; DNA: TGCAGTGCTCGGATCGGCGGGAGCTACACCTTC; CDR3: CSARIGGSYTF
size: -; D: -; J: TRBJ1-4; V: TRBV7-2; DNA: TGTGCCAGCAGCCGAGGGGGGAAGGCAACTAATGAAAAACTGTTTTTT; CDR3: CASSRGGKATNEKLFF
size: -; D: -; J: TRBJ1-5; V: TRBV18; DNA: TGTGCCAGCTCACCACAGGGGGGAGGAAATGGCAATCAGCCCCAGCATTTT; CDR3: CASSPQGGGNGNQPQHF